This T cell receptor beta chain was observed in a study of T cell changes during pregnancy in multiple sclerosis. Only in-frame clones appear in the TCRdb table, and some are missing; sequencing was by immunoSEQ multiplex PCR. The table records 35,000 to 45,000 clones, about 87% of them present only once. Germline assignment: CDR1 SGHTA and CDR2 FQGNSA. This CDR3 spans 16 amino acids. Trimming removed 5 bases at V and 4 bases at J, with 17 bases between. The origin of this receptor is a female donor with multiple sclerosis, enrolled in a pregnancy study. Sequenced here: CD4+ T cells from peripheral blood mononuclear cells, sampled before pregnancy. The chain is built from TRBV7-2 and TRBJ1-4, with D possibly being TRBD1 (6 bases). The CDR3 is CASSPLRQAFNEKLFF. The DNA of the CDR3 is TGTGCCAGCAGCCCCCTACGACAGGCCTTTAATGAAAAACTGTTTTTT.